This T cell receptor beta chain was found in a study of blood T cell repertoires in COVID-19. Study details: Researchers got acute and convalescent COVID-19 samples from the United States, Italy and Spain.

Assay used: immunoSEQ multiplex PCR; TCRdb lists only in-frame clones, some missing. The sample lists under 200,000 clones, 84% occurring once. The ends were cut back, 2 bases at V and 1 base at J, with 9 bases in the middle. In germline, CDR1 is KGHSH, CDR2 LQKENI. The CDR3 is 15 amino acids. The clonotype originates from a man aged 18 to 35 with active or convalescent COVID-19. Sequenced input: peripheral blood. The genes are TRBV18 and TRBJ1-5; D is unclear. The CDR3 spells CASSPGRESNQPQHF. The CDR3 DNA follows: TGTGCCAGCTCACCAGGGAGAGAAAGCAATCAGCCCCAGCATTTT.